The present T cell receptor (beta chain) was sequenced within a study of shared clonotypes between healthy human individuals. Assay used: immunoSEQ multiplex PCR; TCRdb lists only in-frame clones, some missing. The table includes 550,000 to 700,000 clones, less than 80% detected once. Trimming shortened V by 8 bases and J by 7 bases, and 15 bases separated the two germline ends. The germline V gene encodes CDR1 SNHLY and CDR2 FYNNEI. The CDR3 has 12 amino acids. From CD4+ cells came CD45RA+ naive and CD45RA-negative memory subsets. This clone was counted a few times. This chain links TRBV2 with TRBJ2-7; weak D call: TRBD2 (5 bases). The source material was memory CD4+ T cells sorted from blood. Subset indicated: CD45RA-negative fraction. This sequence originates from a woman aged 25-40 years in good health. Here the CDR3 reads CASGETFLEQYF. The CDR3 DNA follows: TGTGCCAGCGGGGAGACTTTTTTGGAGCAGTACTTC.